The 28 T cell receptor beta chains reported below all come from one sample, sequenced in a study of PD-L1 blockade in urothelial cancer. The protocol was immunoSEQ multiplex PCR, while the TCRdb copy is restricted to in-frame clones and leaves out a portion. The sample records about 15,000 clones, roughly 90% being singletons. The sequencing used PBMCs, collected around atezolizumab (anti-PD-L1) treatment. The receptors shown here come from a man aged 50 to 60 with urothelial cancer.

The V and J genes are TRBV11-2 and TRBJ2-7; 7 nucleotides line up with TRBD1. CDR1 SGHAT and CDR2 FQNNGV come from the germline V gene. The V gene end was trimmed by 5 bases and the J gene end by 1 base; junction bases not matched to a gene: 11. The CDR3 runs 16 residues. CDR3 region: CASSRGQASRSYEQYF. CDR3 in DNA: TGTGCCAGCAGCCGCGGACAGGCCTCGAGGTCCTACGAGCAGTACTTC.

This clone was observed a handful of times. V usage is TRBV6-1 and J usage is TRBJ1-6; 10 bases are a match to TRBD1. Per the germline V gene, CDR1 is MNHNS and CDR2 is SASEGT. The CDR3 spans 15 residues. The V segment lost 6 bases and the J segment 10 bases; nucleotides outside the gene matches: 9. The CDR3 nucleotides read TGTGCCAGCAGCCGAGGGGACAGGGGTCAATCACCCCTCCACTTT. As protein: CASSRGDRGQSPLHF.

This clone appeared a single time. The chain is built from TRBV6-4 and TRBJ1-2; the match to TRBD1 covers 8 bases. The CDR3 runs to 15 residues. V was pared by 5 bases and J by 2 bases, with 7 bases of the junction left unmatched. Per the germline V gene, CDR1 is MRHNA and CDR2 is SNTAGT. In DNA form, the CDR3 reads TGTGCCAGCAGTTACGACAGGGGCGGCAACTATGGCTACACCTTC. Translated: CASSYDRGGNYGYTF.

The V call is TRBV7-8, the J call TRBJ1-2; 9 bases are a match to TRBD1. J was trimmed by 8 bases and V by 1 base; bases with no gene match: 14. Germline loops: CDR1 SGHVS, CDR2 FQNEAQ. The CDR3 loop spans 17 amino acids. The CDR3: CASSLGITGGAIWGYTF. The CDR3 coding sequence is TGTGCCAGCAGCTTAGGGATAACAGGGGGCGCTATATGGGGCTACACCTTC.

This clone was detected once. The rearrangement links TRBV30 to TRBJ2-7; 10 bases fit TRBD1. The CDR3 is 14 residues long. V shed 1 base and J 4 bases; nucleotides not matched to a gene: 4. Germline V gives CDR1 GTSNPN, CDR2 SVGIG (reference sequence). This CDR3 is CAWSETGGRYEQYF. The CDR3 nucleotides are TGTGCCTGGAGTGAGACAGGGGGCAGGTACGAGCAGTACTTC.

The chain employs TRBV25-1 and TRBJ2-3, with 7 nucleotides matching TRBD1. Trimming took 7 bases from V and 4 from J; bases not matched to a gene: 5. The CDR3 contains 13 residues. Germline values: CDR1 MGHDK, CDR2 SYGVNS. Here the CDR3 DNA reads TGTGCCAGCAAGAACAGGGGTGCAGATACGCAGTATTTT. It yields the protein CASKNRGADTQYF.

The rearrangement uses TRBV11-2 and TRBJ2-7; TRBD2 might be the D (6 bases). CDR3 size: 14 residues. The germline V gene encodes CDR1 SGHAT and CDR2 FQNNGV. Deletions cut 5 bases from V and 12 bases from J, with 23 bases between. The CDR3 here is CASSDSYLKSEGYF. The CDR3 DNA reads TGTGCCAGCAGCGACTCCTACCTCAAGTCGGAGGGGTACTTC. The variable domain in full, completed from reference TRBV11-2 and TRBJ2-7, reads EAGVAQSPRYKIIEKRQSVAFWCNPISGHATLYWYQQILGQGPKLLIQFQNNGVVDDSQLPKDRFSAERLKGVDSTLKIQPAKLEDSAVYLCASSDSYLKSEGYFGPGTRLTVT.

The sample holds one count of this clone. The V gene is TRBV25-1, the J gene TRBJ1-6, with 8 bases identical to TRBD1. Per germline, CDR1 MGHDK and CDR2 SYGVNS. The CDR3 sequence is 15 residues long. V lost 5 bases to trimming and J lost 3 bases; unmatched junction nucleotides: 3. The chain's CDR3 is CASSTTGGYNSPLHF. In DNA, the CDR3 is TGTGCCAGCAGTACCACAGGGGGCTATAATTCACCCCTCCACTTT.

V gene TRBV10-3 combines with J gene TRBJ2-7; TRBD2 is a possible D gene (6 bases). Per the germline V gene, CDR1 is ENHRY and CDR2 is SYGVKD. The V end was cut by 2 bases, the J end by 2 bases, with 10 bases between. The CDR3 length is 14 residues. CDR3 bases: TGTGCCATCAGTGAGGGAGGGAACCCCTACGAGCAGTACTTC. As protein: CAISEGGNPYEQYF.

The rearrangement links TRBV28 to TRBJ1-1, with 7 bases matching TRBD1. Trimming at V came to 5 bases and at J to 0 bases, leaving 6 bases not matched to a gene. The CDR3 runs 15 residues. Germline CDR1 reads MDHEN; CDR2 reads SYDVKM. CDR3 DNA: TGTGCCAGCAGTCCCCCGACAGGGATGAACACTGAAGCTTTCTTT. This sequence encodes CASSPPTGMNTEAFF.

This clone has just one count. The V and J genes are TRBV9 and TRBJ1-2; perhaps TRBD1 as D (5 bases). Germline CDR1 is SGDLS and CDR2 is YYNGEE. Trimming took off 0 bases at V and 4 bases at J, with 16 bases between the two ends. This CDR3 has 16 amino acids. The CDR3 loop reads CASSVGGHTASYGYTF. The CDR3 DNA sequence: TGTGCCAGCAGCGTAGGTGGACACACGGCGAGCTATGGCTACACCTTC.

The V call is TRBV29-1, the J call TRBJ2-2; 7 bases map to TRBD1. This CDR3 has 16 residues. CDR1 and CDR2 from the germline V gene are SQVTM and ANQGSEA. With 3 bases clipped from V and 0 bases from J, the junction kept 7 bases outside the gene matches. The CDR3 here is CSVEGRGWTNTGELFF. The CDR3, as DNA: TGCAGCGTTGAGGGCAGGGGGTGGACGAACACCGGGGAGCTGTTTTTT.

V is TRBV5-4 and J is TRBJ2-5; D is uncertain. V was clipped by 4 bases and J by 5 bases, with 18 bases between them. Germline values: CDR1 SGHNT, CDR2 YYREEE (reference sequence). This CDR3 is built from 15 residues. The CDR3 region has the DNA TGTGCCAGCAGCCCGACTCCCCGTCCAACGGAGACCCAGTACTTC. Protein product: CASSPTPRPTETQYF.

This sequence joins TRBV7-9 and TRBJ2-7, with D possibly being TRBD2 (6 bases). Deletions cut 10 bases from V and 5 bases from J, with 18 bases between. The CDR3 runs to 13 residues. Germline values: CDR1 SEHNR, CDR2 FQNEAQ (reference sequence). The CDR3 DNA follows: TGTGCCACCTATGAAAGGGAGGAGGACGAGCAGTACTTC. Residues: CATYEREEDEQYF.

The chain combines TRBV2 with TRBJ2-5, with a weak D call TRBD1 (6 bases). The CDR3 runs to 14 residues. V lost 5 bases to trimming and J lost 4 bases, with 14 bases between them. Germline assignment: CDR1 SNHLY and CDR2 FYNNEI. Here the CDR3 DNA reads TGTGCCAGCAGTTGGGACATTATCATAGAGACCCAGTACTTC. Translated: CASSWDIIIETQYF.

The chain recombines TRBV7-9 with TRBJ1-3; unclear D gene. CDR1 and CDR2 from the germline V gene are SEHNR and FQNEAQ (reference sequence). Trimming removed 5 bases from V and 0 bases from J, with 8 bases in between. This CDR3 has 14 residues. Here the CDR3 DNA reads TGTGCCAGCAGCCCGAGTAGCTCTGGAAACACCATATATTTT. Its protein product is CASSPSSSGNTIYF.

There are a few counts of this clone. The chain links TRBV5-6 to TRBJ2-7; TRBD1 might be the D (5 bases). Trimming cost V 4 bases and J 5 bases, with 16 bases left between them. The CDR3 loop spans 14 amino acids. Germline V lookup: CDR1 SGHDT, CDR2 YYEEEE. CDR3 amino acids: CASSVPGIAHEQYF. The CDR3 DNA sequence: TGTGCCAGCAGCGTACCAGGGATAGCCCACGAGCAGTACTTC.

The chain joins TRBV18 to TRBJ1-3; 10 bases match TRBD1. The J segment lost 3 bases and the V segment lost 5 bases, leaving 7 bases of the junction unmatched. The CDR3 is 16 residues long. The V gene's germline CDR1 is KGHSH and CDR2 LQKENI. CDR3 protein: CASSATTGGNGNTIYF. The DNA of the CDR3 is TGTGCCAGCTCAGCCACGACAGGGGGCAATGGAAACACCATATATTTT.

The chain recombines TRBV7-3 with TRBJ2-1; the match to TRBD1 covers 9 bases. The CDR3 runs 15 residues. Unmatched junction bases numbered 11, after V lost 5 bases and J lost 9 bases. Germline-derived CDR1 and CDR2 are SGHTA and FQGTGA. In nucleotides, the CDR3 is TGTGCCAGCAGCAATACTCCGGGACAGGGTCGTGAGCAGTTCTTC. Translated: CASSNTPGQGREQFF.

V is TRBV4-2 and J is TRBJ1-3; D gene ambiguous. Germline loops: CDR1 LGHNA, CDR2 YNFKEQ. With 0 bases removed from V and 0 bases from J, the gap between germline ends came to 12 bases. The CDR3 runs 17 residues. The chain's CDR3 is CASSQDFGLGSGNTIYF. The CDR3 coding sequence is TGTGCCAGCAGCCAAGATTTCGGGTTAGGCTCTGGAAACACCATATATTTT.

The chain recombines TRBV11-3 with TRBJ2-1; D gene ambiguous. The V and J ends lost 3 bases and 2 bases respectively, with 5 bases between them. CDR3 length equals 13 residues. Germline V gives CDR1 SGHNT, CDR2 YENEEA. CDR3 sequence reads: CASSFGPYNEQFF. The CDR3, as DNA: TGTGCCAGCAGCTTTGGGCCCTACAATGAGCAGTTCTTC.

The chain uses TRBV2 and TRBJ2-5, with D tentatively TRBD1 (7 bases). CDR3 length: 14 amino acids. Germline assignment: CDR1 SNHLY and CDR2 FYNNEI. Trimming pared 10 bases from V and 7 bases from J, leaving 22 bases between. The CDR3 nucleotides are TGTGCCACCCCTTCAAGCAGGGGGGTGCGGACCCAGTACTTC. Protein product: CATPSSRGVRTQYF.

V gene TRBV4-1 combines with J gene TRBJ1-3, with a tentative D call TRBD1 (6 bases). Germline CDR1 MGHRA, CDR2 YSYEKL. The CDR3 is 17 residues long. Trimming took off 1 base at V and 0 bases at J, with 13 bases between the two ends. The CDR3 DNA follows: TGCGCCAGCAGCCAAGTCAATCCAGGGGTCTCTGGAAACACCATATATTTT. This gives the protein CASSQVNPGVSGNTIYF.

V gene TRBV11-2 combines with J gene TRBJ2-2, with 7 bases lining up with TRBD1. The CDR3 runs 14 residues. The trim removed 1 base at V and 7 bases at J, leaving 3 bases unmatched. Germline V CDR1 and CDR2: SGHAT, FQNNGV. The DNA for the CDR3 is TGTGCCAGCAGCTTAGGAGGGGGCGGCGGGGAGCTGTTTTTT. Translation gives CASSLGGGGGELFF. Full variable domain (remainder filled in from reference TRBV11-2 and TRBJ2-2): EAGVAQSPRYKIIEKRQSVAFWCNPISGHATLYWYQQILGQGPKLLIQFQNNGVVDDSQLPKDRFSAERLKGVDSTLKIQPAKLEDSAVYLCASSLGGGGGELFFGEGSRLTVL.

V is TRBV6-6 and J is TRBJ2-2; 9 bases map to TRBD1. The length of the CDR3 is 16 residues. After removal of 5 bases from V and 4 bases from J, the junction contained 8 bases not matched to a gene. Germline assignment: CDR1 MNHNY and CDR2 SVGAGI (reference sequence). CDR3 sequence (DNA): TGTGCCAGCAGTCCCGGACAGGGGCTGGGCACCGGGGAGCTGTTTTTT. Amino acids: CASSPGQGLGTGELFF.

V usage is TRBV30 and J usage is TRBJ1-6, with D uncertain. The CDR3 runs 14 residues. CDR1 and CDR2 from the germline V gene are GTSNPN and SVGIG (reference sequence). Trimming took 3 bases from V and 1 from J, leaving 7 bases between them. CDR3 bases: TGTGCCTGGAGCCAGGCATCCTATAATTCACCCCTCCACTTT. Residues: CAWSQASYNSPLHF.

The chain has TRBV11-2 and TRBJ2-1; 7 bases are shared with TRBD2. The J segment lost 11 bases and the V segment lost 2 bases, leaving 18 bases of the junction unmatched. CDR1 and CDR2 from the germline V gene are SGHAT and FQNNGV. The CDR3 totals 17 residues. CDR3 in DNA: TGTGCCAGCAGCTTAAGTTCTTGGCGGGAGTCCCATAGTAAGCAGTTCTTC. It is translated as CASSLSSWRESHSKQFF.

This clone appeared once. V and J are TRBV19 and TRBJ2-5; 7 bases are a match to TRBD2. Looked up from germline, CDR1 is LNHDA and CDR2 is SQIVND (reference sequence). The V and J ends lost 4 bases and 2 bases, in that order; junction bases with no gene match: 7. The CDR3 loop spans 15 amino acids. The CDR3: CASSRGGTAQETQYF. Written as DNA, the CDR3 is TGTGCCAGTAGTAGGGGGGGGACTGCTCAAGAGACCCAGTACTTC.